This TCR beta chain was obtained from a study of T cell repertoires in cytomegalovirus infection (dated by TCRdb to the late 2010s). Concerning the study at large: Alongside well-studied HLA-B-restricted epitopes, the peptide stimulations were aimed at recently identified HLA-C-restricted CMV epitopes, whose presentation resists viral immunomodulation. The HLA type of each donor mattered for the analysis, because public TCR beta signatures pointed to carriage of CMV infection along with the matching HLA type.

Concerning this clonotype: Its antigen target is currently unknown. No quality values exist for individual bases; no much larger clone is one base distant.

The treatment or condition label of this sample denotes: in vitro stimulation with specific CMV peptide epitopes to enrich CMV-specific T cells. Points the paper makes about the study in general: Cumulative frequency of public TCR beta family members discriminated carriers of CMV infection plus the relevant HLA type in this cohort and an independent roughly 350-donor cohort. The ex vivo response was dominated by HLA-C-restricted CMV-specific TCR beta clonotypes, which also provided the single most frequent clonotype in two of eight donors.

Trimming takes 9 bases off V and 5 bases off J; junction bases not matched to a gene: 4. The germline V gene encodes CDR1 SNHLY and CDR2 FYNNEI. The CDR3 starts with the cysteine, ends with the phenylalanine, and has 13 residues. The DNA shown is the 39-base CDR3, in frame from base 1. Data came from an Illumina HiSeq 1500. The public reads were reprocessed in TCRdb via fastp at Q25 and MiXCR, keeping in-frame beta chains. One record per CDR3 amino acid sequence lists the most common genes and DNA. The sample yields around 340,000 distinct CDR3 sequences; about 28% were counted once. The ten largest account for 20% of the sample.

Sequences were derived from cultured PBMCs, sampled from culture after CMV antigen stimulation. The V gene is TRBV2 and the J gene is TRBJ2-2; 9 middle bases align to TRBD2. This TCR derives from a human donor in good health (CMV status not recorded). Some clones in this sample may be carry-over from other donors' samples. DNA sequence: TGTGCCAGAGGAACTAGCGGGACCGGGGAGCTGTTTTTT. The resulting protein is CARGTSGTGELFF.